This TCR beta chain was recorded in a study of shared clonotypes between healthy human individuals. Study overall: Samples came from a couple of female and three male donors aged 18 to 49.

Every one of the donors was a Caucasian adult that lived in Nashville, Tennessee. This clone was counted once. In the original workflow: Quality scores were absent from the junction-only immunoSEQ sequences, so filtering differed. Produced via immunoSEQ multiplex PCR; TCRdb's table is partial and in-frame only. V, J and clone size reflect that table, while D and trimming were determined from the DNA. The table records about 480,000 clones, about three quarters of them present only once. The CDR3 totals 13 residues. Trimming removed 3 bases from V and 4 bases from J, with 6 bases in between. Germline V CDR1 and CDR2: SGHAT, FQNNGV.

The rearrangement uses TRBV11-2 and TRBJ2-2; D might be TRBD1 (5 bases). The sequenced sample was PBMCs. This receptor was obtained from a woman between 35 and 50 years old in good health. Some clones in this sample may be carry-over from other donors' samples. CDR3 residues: CASSLTVTGELFF. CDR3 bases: TGTGCCAGCAGCTTGACAGTCACCGGGGAGCTGTTTTTT.